One T cell receptor (beta chain) is described in this entry. Its antigen remains unidentified. The PCR made use of 60 Vbeta and 13 Jbeta primers. The repertoire was sequenced with immunoSEQ multiplex PCR; TCRdb's copy has only in-frame clones and lacks some. The sample lists approximately 93,000 clones; approximately 68% were seen once. The data stem from a study of cytomegalovirus exposure and HLA in healthy donors. General study results and limits: Using the classifier, cytomegalovirus status was reportedly diagnosed with high specificity and sensitivity. As a later analysis showed, several of the most significant clusters appeared to be linked to common viral pathogens.

The CDR3 loop spans 15 amino acids. The V gene lost 0 bases and the J gene lost 1 base, with 9 bases spanning the gap. Germline V gene sequence: CDR1 MNHEY, CDR2 SVGAGI. The sample comprised PBMCs. The origin of this receptor is a boy younger than 18 in good health and CMV-seropositive. V gene TRBV6-5 combines with J gene TRBJ1-2; D gene uncertain. This CDR3 is CASSYSGSLNYGYTF. The CDR3 DNA reads TGTGCCAGCAGTTACTCGGGCAGTCTTAACTATGGCTACACCTTC.